A single sample gave rise to the 19 T cell receptor beta chains below, sequenced in a study of blood T cell repertoires in COVID-19. The protocol was immunoSEQ multiplex PCR, while the TCRdb copy is restricted to in-frame clones and leaves out a portion. The sample comprises around 250,000 clones, 75% to 90% of which are singletons, and roughly 4.5% rests with the top ten. The sequencing input was peripheral blood. The source is a man aged 60 to 69 who had recovered from COVID-19.

This clone was seen just once. The gene calls are TRBV6-1 and TRBJ1-1, with TRBD1 identical over 8 bases. Germline CDR1 reads MNHNS; CDR2 reads SASEGT. Trimming removed 3 bases from V and 1 base from J; junction bases left unmatched: 4. The CDR3 is 15 residues long. The CDR3 DNA sequence: TGTGCCAGCAGTGAGGGTGGACAGGGGAACACTGAAGCTTTCTTT. Protein sequence: CASSEGGQGNTEAFF.

This chain joins TRBV7-2 and TRBJ2-2, with a weak D call TRBD2 (6 bases). The CDR3 is 14 residues long. Between the trimmed V and J ends, which lost 5 bases and 0 bases, there was a span of 7 bases. Germline CDR1 reads SGHTA; CDR2 reads FQGNSA. The CDR3 DNA sequence: TGTGCCAGCAGCCGGGACTCGAACACCGGGGAGCTGTTTTTT. Its translation is CASSRDSNTGELFF.

The CDR3 sequence is CAIRDRGKETQYF. Written as DNA, the CDR3 is TGTGCCATCAGAGACAGGGGTAAAGAGACCCAGTACTTC. V and J are TRBV10-3 and TRBJ2-5; 8 nucleotides line up with TRBD1. The CDR3 is 13 amino acids. Germline trimming cut 6 bases from V and 3 bases from J; bases unmatched to any gene: 3. CDR1 is ENHRY and CDR2 is SYGVKD in the germline V gene.

This chain links TRBV9 with TRBJ1-1, with D maybe TRBD1 (6 bases). The CDR3 extends over 15 amino acids. Germline V lookup: CDR1 SGDLS, CDR2 YYNGEE. With 4 bases removed from V and 1 base from J, the gap between germline ends came to 14 bases. CDR3 loop: CASSNRAEGNTEAFF. The CDR3 DNA follows: TGTGCCAGCAGCAACAGGGCCGAGGGGAACACTGAAGCTTTCTTT.

This chain joins TRBV5-1 and TRBJ1-5, with 9 bases matching TRBD1. The junction had 5 bases not matched to a gene; V was cut back by 1 base and J by 6 bases. CDR1 is SGHRS, CDR2 YFSETQ, per germline. The CDR3 runs 15 residues. In DNA, the CDR3 is TGCGCCAGCAGCTTGTCGGGACAGGGCAGTCAGCCCCAGCATTTT. This translates into CASSLSGQGSQPQHF.

This clone was picked up a small number of times. Written as DNA, the CDR3 is TGTGCCAGCAGGCAACAGGGAGCTGGAAACACCATATATTTT. Encoded protein: CASRQQGAGNTIYF. The rearrangement joins TRBV6-1 to TRBJ1-3, with D perhaps matching TRBD1 (6 bases). The CDR3 sequence is 14 residues long. V was cut by 6 bases and J by 2 bases, with 11 bases left in between. The germline V gene has CDR1 MNHNS and CDR2 SASEGT.

This clone was counted between two and nine times. The chain couples TRBV28 to TRBJ1-1, with a tentative D call TRBD1 (5 bases). The germline CDR1 and CDR2 sequences are MDHEN and SYDVKM. This CDR3 has 13 amino acids. The V and J ends lost 6 bases and 0 bases respectively, with 8 bases between them. The CDR3 loop is CASRQQVNTEAFF. Here the CDR3 DNA reads TGTGCCAGCAGACAACAGGTGAACACTGAAGCTTTCTTT.

This clone came up a few times. The V call is TRBV27, the J call TRBJ1-6; a possible D gene is TRBD1 (5 bases). Trimming took 5 bases from V and 5 from J, leaving 13 bases between them. Germline CDR1 is MNHEY and CDR2 is SMNVEV (reference sequence). This CDR3 comprises 15 residues. The CDR3 DNA follows: TGTGCCAGCAGTAACTGGGGGGTCCATAATTCACCCCTCCACTTT. Translation gives CASSNWGVHNSPLHF.

V gene TRBV11-2 combines with J gene TRBJ2-3, with TRBD2 as a possible D gene (5 bases). V lost 3 bases and J 1 base, leaving 8 bases between the germline ends. Germline CDR1 reads SGHAT; CDR2 reads FQNNGV. The CDR3 length is 14 residues. In nucleotides, the CDR3 is TGTGCCAGCAGCTTTAAGGGAGGCACAGATACGCAGTATTTT. Translating gives CASSFKGGTDTQYF.

V and J are TRBV3-1 (or the pseudogene TRBV3-2) and TRBJ2-5, with a weak D call TRBD1 (5 bases). The germline V gene encodes CDR1 LGHDT and CDR2 YNNKEL (reference sequence). CDR3 length: 14 amino acids. Deletions cut 6 bases from V and 1 base from J, with 12 bases between. The CDR3 DNA is TGTGCCAGCAGTTCCGGACATTTCCAAGAGACCCAGTACTTC. Encoded protein: CASSSGHFQETQYF.

The gene calls are TRBV6-4 and TRBJ2-7, with D perhaps TRBD1 (6 bases). CDR1 and CDR2 from the germline V gene are MRHNA and SNTAGT. The CDR3 runs to 15 residues. V was shortened by 1 base and J by 0 bases, with 10 bases between the two germline ends. CDR3 DNA sequence: TGTGCCAGCAGTGACTGGGCAGGGGTCTCCTACGAGCAGTACTTC. Amino acids: CASSDWAGVSYEQYF.

This clone has more than one count but fewer than ten. The chain recombines TRBV5-1 with TRBJ2-3, with D unresolved. The CDR3 is 15 amino acids. The germline V gene has CDR1 SGHRS and CDR2 YFSETQ. V shed 0 bases and J shed 0 bases, with 8 bases lying between them. CDR3 loop: CASSLGLQSTDTQYF. In nucleotides, the CDR3 is TGCGCCAGCAGCTTGGGACTCCAGAGCACAGATACGCAGTATTTT. Complete variable domain (other parts from reference TRBV5-1 and TRBJ2-3): KAGVTQTPRYLIKTRGQQVTLSCSPISGHRSVSWYQQTPGQGLQFLFEYFSETQRNKGNFPGRFSGRQFSNSRSEMNVSTLELGDSALYLCASSLGLQSTDTQYFGPGTRLTVL.

The CDR3 bases are TGTGCCAGCAGCCTACAGCCTGCACAGGGTAACTATGGCTACACCTTC. Its protein product is CASSLQPAQGNYGYTF. The chain joins TRBV9 to TRBJ1-2; D may be TRBD1 (6 bases). Germline CDR1 is SGDLS and CDR2 is YYNGEE. Trimming took off 4 bases at V and 1 base at J, with 17 bases between the two ends. The CDR3 has 16 residues.

This clone was observed once. This rearrangement joins TRBV27 to TRBJ2-7; no definite D call. From germline, CDR1 is MNHEY and CDR2 SMNVEV (reference sequence). The V gene lost 5 bases and the J gene lost 8 bases, with 10 bases spanning the gap. This CDR3 is built from 11 residues. CDR3 coding DNA: TGTGCCAGCAGTCCGGGTTACAAGCAGTACTTC. It encodes CASSPGYKQYF.

This chain joins TRBV5-6 and TRBJ1-2; D not resolved. V was cut by 5 bases and J by 1 base, with 18 bases left in between. Germline CDR1 reads SGHDT; CDR2 reads YYEEEE. The CDR3 has 16 residues. The CDR3 DNA is TGTGCCAGCAGTCCCCAAACCGGGTTTTTTAACTATGGCTACACCTTC. It translates to CASSPQTGFFNYGYTF.

V gene TRBV3-1 (or the pseudogene TRBV3-2) combines with J gene TRBJ1-5; TRBD1 is a possible D gene (5 bases). Trimming shortened V by 5 bases and J by 6 bases, and 8 bases separated the two germline ends. The CDR3 loop spans 12 amino acids. Germline V gives CDR1 LGHDT, CDR2 YNNKEL (reference sequence). As DNA, the CDR3 is TGTGCCAGCAGCAGGGGCAGTCAGCCCCAGCATTTT. Its translation is CASSRGSQPQHF.

This sequence joins TRBV7-9 and TRBJ1-2, with 7 positions matching TRBD1. Germline V gene sequence: CDR1 SEHNR, CDR2 FQNEAQ (reference sequence). This CDR3 region has 16 residues. The V and J ends lost 5 bases and 4 bases, in that order; junction bases with no gene match: 13. CDR3 region: CASSPSGGRRSYGYTF. The CDR3 coding sequence is TGTGCCAGCAGCCCCTCAGGGGGGCGTCGCAGCTATGGCTACACCTTC.

This chain connects TRBV18 to TRBJ1-2, with 8 bases lining up with TRBD1. The J segment lost 6 bases and the V segment lost 4 bases, leaving 10 bases of the junction unmatched. This CDR3 has 15 residues. Looked up from germline, CDR1 is KGHSH and CDR2 is LQKENI. The chain's CDR3 is CASSRLDRASDGYTF. The CDR3 DNA reads as TGTGCCAGCTCACGGCTGGACAGGGCATCGGATGGCTACACCTTC.

There are a few counts of this clone. The chain joins TRBV29-1 to TRBJ2-1; 13 nucleotides align to TRBD2. V shed 3 bases and J 5 bases; nucleotides not matched to a gene: 4. Germline CDR1 reads SQVTM; CDR2 reads ANQGSEA. The CDR3 contains 15 residues. The CDR3 region has the DNA TGCAGCGTTGAGGGGGGACTAGCGGGGAACAATGAGCAGTTCTTC. As protein: CSVEGGLAGNNEQFF.